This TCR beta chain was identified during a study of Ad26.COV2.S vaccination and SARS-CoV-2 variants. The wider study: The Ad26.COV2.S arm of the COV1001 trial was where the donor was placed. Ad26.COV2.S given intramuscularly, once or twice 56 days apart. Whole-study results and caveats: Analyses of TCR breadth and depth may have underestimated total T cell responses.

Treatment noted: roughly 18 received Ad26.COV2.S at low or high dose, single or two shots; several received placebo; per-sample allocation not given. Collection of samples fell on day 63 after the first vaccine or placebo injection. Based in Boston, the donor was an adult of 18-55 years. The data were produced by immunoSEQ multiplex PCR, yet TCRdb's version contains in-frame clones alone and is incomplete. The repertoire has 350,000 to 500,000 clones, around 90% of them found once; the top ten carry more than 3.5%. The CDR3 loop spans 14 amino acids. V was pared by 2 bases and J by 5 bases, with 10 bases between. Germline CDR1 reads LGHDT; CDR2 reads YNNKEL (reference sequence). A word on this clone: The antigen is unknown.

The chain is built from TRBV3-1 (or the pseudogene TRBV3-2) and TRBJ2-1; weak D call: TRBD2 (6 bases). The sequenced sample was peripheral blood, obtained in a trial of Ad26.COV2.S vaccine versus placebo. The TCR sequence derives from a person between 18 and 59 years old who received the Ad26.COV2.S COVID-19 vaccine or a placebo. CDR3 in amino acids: CASSQIWGDNEQFF. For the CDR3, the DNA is TGTGCCAGCAGCCAAATTTGGGGGGACAATGAGCAGTTCTTC.